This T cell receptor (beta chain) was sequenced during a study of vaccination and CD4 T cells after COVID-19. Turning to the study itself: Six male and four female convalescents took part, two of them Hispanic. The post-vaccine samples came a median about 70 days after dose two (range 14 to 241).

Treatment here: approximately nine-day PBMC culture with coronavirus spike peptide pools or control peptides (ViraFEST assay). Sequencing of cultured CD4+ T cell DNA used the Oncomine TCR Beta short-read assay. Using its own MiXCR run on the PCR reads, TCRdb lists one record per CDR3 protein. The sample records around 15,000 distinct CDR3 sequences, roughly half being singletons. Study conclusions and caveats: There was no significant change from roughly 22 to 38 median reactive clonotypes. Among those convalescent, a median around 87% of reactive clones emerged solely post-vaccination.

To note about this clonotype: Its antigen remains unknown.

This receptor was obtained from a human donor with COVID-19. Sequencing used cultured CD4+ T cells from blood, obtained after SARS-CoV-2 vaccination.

The CDR3 reads CASSFQGFGYEQYF. CDR3 sequence (DNA): TGTGCCAGCAGCTTTCAGGGGTTTGGCTACGAGCAGTACTTC. The chain combines TRBV7-9 with TRBJ2-7; the D gene is possibly TRBD1 (6 bases). The CDR3 contains 14 residues. Germline V CDR1 and CDR2: SEHNR, FQNEAQ (reference sequence). V lost 3 bases, J lost 3 bases, and 12 bases lay in between. The full variable domain, in which reference TRBV7-9 and TRBJ2-7 provide the parts outside the CDR3, is DTGVSQNPRHKITKRGQNVTFRCDPISEHNRLYWYRQTLGQGPEFLTYFQNEAQLEKSRLLSDRFSAERPKGSFSTLEIQRTEQGDSAMYLCASSFQGFGYEQYFGPGTRLTVT.